This TCR beta chain was profiled in a study of blood T cells in healthy people across ages. The study's findings and limits: Naive T cell percentage strongly correlated with TCR beta diversity. Calculation of diversity from one million T cells yielded estimates considered to be underestimates.

For the second PCR, which ran for about 6 to 12 cycles, a sample-barcoded 5' primer and a J-beta primer mix were used. A template-switch adaptor that had 12 random nucleotides put a tag on each cDNA molecule. TCRdb redid the calling of the 5' RACE reads with MiXCR, one entry per CDR3 protein. The sample contains about 830,000 distinct CDR3 sequences, 58% of which appear only once. The study drew donors from healthy Caucasian individuals in Russia aged roughly 6 to 100. Notes on this clonotype: The antigen remains undetermined.

The CDR3 contains 15 residues. Germline CDR1 and CDR2: LGHDT and YNNKEL (reference sequence). The J gene is TRBJ2-5, the V gene TRBV3-1, with D hard to call. The J call is uncertain, as TRBJ2-7 better fits the DNA end. The receptor was isolated from a man in his thirties or forties in good health. Material for sequencing was blood. CDR3 in amino acids: CASSPLVELGGEQYF. As DNA, the CDR3 is TGTGCCAGCAGCCCCCTGGTGGAGCTGGGTGGCGAGCAGTACTTC.